These 31 T cell receptor beta chains were sequenced from one sample in a study of CD8 T cells in Susac syndrome. Reverse transcription of roughly 0.45 to 1 ug RNA was performed with random hexamers. TCRdb re-derived calls from the immunoSEQ multiplex PCR reads in MiXCR, one entry per CDR3 protein. Of 100,000 to 150,000 distinct CDR3 sequences listed, around 94% are singletons. The sequencing input was CD4+ T cells from PBMCs. The origin of the receptors is a human donor in good health.

In this sample, this clonotype turned up once. The rearrangement uses TRBV11-2 and TRBJ1-1; weak D call: TRBD1 (5 bases). The CDR3 loop spans 15 amino acids. In germline, CDR1 is SGHAT, CDR2 FQNNGV. The V gene lost 5 bases and the J gene lost 3 bases, with 16 bases spanning the gap. In DNA form, the CDR3 reads TGTGCCAGCAGCAGACAGAGTCTCGGGGACACTGAAGCTTTCTTT. It translates to CASSRQSLGDTEAFF.

This chain links TRBV9 with TRBJ1-2, with TRBD1 matching over 7 bases. The CDR3 consists of 12 residues. CDR1 and CDR2 from the germline V gene are SGDLS and YYNGEE. Trimming cost V 0 bases and J 14 bases; bases outside gene matches: 7. CDR3 in DNA: TGTGCCAGCAGCGTAGGATCGGACAGGAAAACCTTC. Protein product: CASSVGSDRKTF. Variable domain in full (rest from reference TRBV9 and TRBJ1-2): DSGVTQTPKHLITATGQRVTLRCSPRSGDLSVYWYQQSLDQGLQFLIQYYNGEERAKGNILERFSAQQFPDLHSELNLSSLELGDSALYFCASSVGSDRKTFGSGTRLTVV.

The CDR3 nucleotides read TGTGCCTGGAGTATGAAAGGGATAGGAGCGCAGTTCTTC. It specifies CAWSMKGIGAQFF. This sequence joins TRBV30 and TRBJ2-1; D unresolved. Trimming took off 2 bases at V and 12 bases at J, with 17 bases between the two ends. Germline V lookup: CDR1 GTSNPN, CDR2 SVGIG (reference sequence). The CDR3 spans 13 residues.

V and J are TRBV20-1 and TRBJ2-5; TRBD2 is a possible D gene (6 bases). This CDR3 contains 12 residues. V dropped 5 bases and J dropped 5 bases, with 12 bases sitting between them. Germline V gene data show CDR1 as DFQATT and CDR2 as SNEGSKA (reference sequence). In nucleotides, the CDR3 is TGCAGTGCTCGGGGGAGTTCGGAGACCCAGTACTTC. Translated, it gives CSARGSSETQYF.

The chain links TRBV7-2 to TRBJ2-7; TRBD2 matches at 10 bases. V trimming: 5 bases; J trimming: 6 bases; junction bases outside the gene matches: 10. Germline assignment: CDR1 SGHTA and CDR2 FQGNSA. This CDR3 spans 15 amino acids. The CDR3 DNA reads as TGTGCCAGCAGCCCCAGCGGGAGGGTCTCTGGCGAGCAGTACTTC. Translation gives CASSPSGRVSGEQYF.

The chain employs TRBV5-1 and TRBJ1-4; possibly TRBD1 for D (5 bases). CDR3 length: 13 amino acids. V was shortened by 4 bases and J by 4 bases, with 8 bases between the two germline ends. CDR1 SGHRS and CDR2 YFSETQ come from the germline V gene. The CDR3 region is CASSRDGNEKLFF. The CDR3 DNA sequence: TGCGCCAGCAGCCGGGACGGTAATGAAAAACTGTTTTTT.

The chain recombines TRBV3-1 with TRBJ2-7; D not resolved. The ends were cut back, 1 base at V and 0 bases at J, with 7 bases in the middle. This CDR3 has 14 amino acids. The germline V gene encodes CDR1 LGHDT and CDR2 YNNKEL (reference sequence). The CDR3 protein is CASSQAQRSYEQYF. The CDR3 coding sequence is TGTGCCAGCAGCCAAGCACAGCGCTCCTACGAGCAGTACTTC.

V usage is TRBV9 and J usage is TRBJ1-2, with D hard to call. From germline, CDR1 is SGDLS and CDR2 YYNGEE. The CDR3 has 12 residues. V lost 0 bases and J lost 6, with 6 bases in between. CDR3 nucleotide sequence: TGTGCCAGCAGCGTAGGGGTTGATGGCTACACCTTC. Translation: CASSVGVDGYTF.

The chain has TRBV10-3 and TRBJ2-7; the D call may be TRBD1 or TRBD2 (5 bases each). From germline, CDR1 is ENHRY and CDR2 SYGVKD. Trimming removed 7 bases from V and 2 bases from J, with 15 bases in between. The CDR3 sequence is 14 residues long. CDR3 residues: CAINPAGAPYEQYF. The CDR3 nucleotides read TGTGCCATCAACCCGGCCGGGGCTCCCTACGAGCAGTACTTC.

The rearrangement links TRBV7-2 to TRBJ2-2, with 11 bases aligning to TRBD2. CDR1 and CDR2 (germline): SGHTA, FQGNSA. Trimming removed 5 bases from V and 7 bases from J; junction bases left unmatched: 12. The CDR3 runs 17 residues. CDR3 in DNA: TGTGCCAGCAGCCTAGGGACTAGCGGCTTCACCGGCGGGGAGCTGTTTTTT. Its protein product is CASSLGTSGFTGGELFF.

The genes are TRBV12-3 or TRBV12-4 and TRBJ1-5, with D tentatively TRBD1 (5 bases). The CDR3 covers 13 residues. The germline V and J ends were trimmed by 6 bases and 5 bases, with 11 bases remaining between them. The CDR3 sequence is CASSFDRYQPQHF. The CDR3 DNA reads TGTGCCAGCAGCTTCGACAGATATCAGCCCCAGCATTTT.

This clonotype was recorded only once. Written as DNA, the CDR3 is TGTGCCATCAAAGGGGCCTTCAGCACAGATACGCAGTATTTT. Encoded protein: CAIKGAFSTDTQYF. J is TRBJ2-3 and V is TRBV10-3; possible D gene TRBD1, 5 bases. The CDR3 totals 14 residues. Trimming took 7 bases from V and 0 from J, leaving 11 bases between them. Germline assignment: CDR1 ENHRY and CDR2 SYGVKD.

The CDR3 here is CSAVQGDFGYTF. CDR3 nucleotide sequence: TGCAGCGCTGTACAGGGGGATTTCGGCTACACCTTC. This sequence joins TRBV29-1 and TRBJ1-2, with TRBD1 identical over 8 bases. This CDR3 comprises 12 residues. Per germline, CDR1 SQVTM and CDR2 ANQGSEA. J lost 8 bases, V lost 7 bases, and 9 bases had no gene match.

This chain joins TRBV29-1 and TRBJ2-7; the D gene is possibly TRBD1 (5 bases). Germline CDR1 and CDR2: SQVTM and ANQGSEA. This CDR3 is built from 13 residues. V lost 4 bases, J lost 2 bases, and 12 bases lay in between. The CDR3, as DNA: TGCAGCGTTGGGTTGGGGCCAACCTACGAGCAGTACTTC. Amino acid sequence: CSVGLGPTYEQYF.

V is TRBV18 and J is TRBJ2-4, with D hard to call. The V end lost 2 bases, the J end lost 0 bases, and 11 bases lay between the germline ends. Germline CDR1 is KGHSH and CDR2 is LQKENI. This CDR3 is built from 16 residues. The chain's CDR3 is CASSPVSQRAKNIQYF. Here the CDR3 DNA reads TGTGCCAGCTCACCAGTCAGTCAGCGAGCCAAAAACATTCAGTACTTC.

The chain carries TRBV5-1 and TRBJ2-2; 8 bases agree with TRBD2. With V trimmed by 0 bases and J by 5 bases, 3 bases remained unmatched. The CDR3 has 15 residues. In germline, CDR1 is SGHRS, CDR2 YFSETQ. The CDR3 DNA reads as TGCGCCAGCAGCTTGGAGGGACTAGGGACCGGGGAGCTGTTTTTT. Translated, it gives CASSLEGLGTGELFF.

The rearrangement joins TRBV5-1 to TRBJ2-7, with TRBD1 matching over 10 bases. From germline, CDR1 is SGHRS and CDR2 YFSETQ. The CDR3 contains 15 residues. With V trimmed by 2 bases and J by 3 bases, 5 bases remained unmatched. The CDR3 region has the DNA TGCGCCAGCAGCTTAGGGGGACAGGGGAACTACGAGCAGTACTTC. Translation gives CASSLGGQGNYEQYF.

The chain carries TRBV7-2 and TRBJ2-1; no clear D. This CDR3 has 13 amino acids. Per germline, CDR1 SGHTA and CDR2 FQGNSA. Deletions cut 4 bases from V and 0 bases from J, with 4 bases between. The CDR3 loop is CASSWSSYNEQFF. The DNA for the CDR3 is TGTGCCAGCAGCTGGAGCTCCTACAATGAGCAGTTCTTC.

This clonotype was picked up one time. This chain uses TRBV1 with TRBJ2-2; TRBD1, the table's D call, was not compared with the DNA. TRBV1 is noted as a pseudogene. CDR3 length equals 16 residues. In DNA, the CDR3 is TGCACCAGCAGCCACCCCCGGCAGGGGTACACCGGGGAGCTGTTTTTT. Its translation: CTSSHPRQGYTGELFF.

This rearrangement joins TRBV29-1 to TRBJ1-1, with 8 bases identical to TRBD1. The germline V gene has CDR1 SQVTM and CDR2 ANQGSEA. After removal of 1 base from V and 11 bases from J, the junction contained 12 bases not matched to a gene. CDR3 size: 14 residues. The CDR3 loop is CSVEVDVQGAGAFF. CDR3 in DNA: TGCAGCGTTGAAGTCGATGTTCAGGGGGCTGGGGCTTTCTTT.

The chain couples TRBV30 to TRBJ2-6; tentative D call: TRBD1 (6 bases). This CDR3 has 17 residues. Germline CDR1 is GTSNPN and CDR2 is SVGIG (reference sequence). Trimming shortened V by 1 base and J by 0 bases, and 13 bases separated the two germline ends. In DNA form, the CDR3 reads TGTGCCTGGAGTGACAGGGACCCTCACTCTGGGGCCAACGTCCTGACTTTC. Encoded protein: CAWSDRDPHSGANVLTF.

This clonotype was detected only once. The chain combines TRBV29-1 with TRBJ2-2, with unresolved D. The CDR3 totals 13 residues. Germline V CDR1 and CDR2: SQVTM, ANQGSEA. The ends were cut back, 3 bases at V and 6 bases at J, with 11 bases in the middle. The DNA for the CDR3 is TGCAGCGTTGAGTTTGGATTTTCCGGGGAGCTGTTTTTT. This sequence encodes CSVEFGFSGELFF.

The chain employs TRBV18 and TRBJ2-5; tentatively, D is TRBD1 (6 bases). V shed 3 bases and J shed 2 bases, with 10 bases lying between them. Germline V gene lookup returns CDR1 KGHSH and CDR2 LQKENI. The CDR3 totals 14 residues. For the CDR3, the DNA is TGTGCCAGCTCACCGAGGGACATACAAGAGACCCAGTACTTC. As protein: CASSPRDIQETQYF.

The rearrangement links TRBV20-1 to TRBJ2-1; the D is unclear. This CDR3 spans 12 amino acids. Trimming removed 4 bases at V and 2 bases at J, with 6 bases between. The germline V gene encodes CDR1 DFQATT and CDR2 SNEGSKA (reference sequence). CDR3: CSATHTYNEQFF. CDR3 sequence (DNA): TGCAGTGCTACCCACACCTACAATGAGCAGTTCTTC.

This clonotype showed up just once. The gene calls are TRBV29-1 and TRBJ2-5; TRBD2 matches 8 bases. The CDR3 has 14 residues. The V gene end was trimmed by 5 bases and the J gene end by 4 bases; junction bases not matched to a gene: 9. Germline V CDR1 and CDR2: SQVTM, ANQGSEA. The CDR3 region is CSVLSLAGRETQYF. CDR3 nucleotides: TGCAGCGTTTTATCCCTAGCGGGCCGAGAGACCCAGTACTTC.

V gene TRBV3-1 combines with J gene TRBJ1-5; D gene unclear. The V and J ends lost 4 bases and 4 bases respectively, with 14 bases between them. CDR1 LGHDT and CDR2 YNNKEL come from the germline V gene (reference sequence). The CDR3 is made up of 15 amino acids. The CDR3 bases are TGTGCCAGCAGCCCGAGCCCACACCTTAATCAGCCCCAGCATTTT. As protein: CASSPSPHLNQPQHF.

The chain is built from TRBV19 and TRBJ1-1; a possible D gene is TRBD1 (6 bases). This CDR3 comprises 15 residues. Germline-derived CDR1 and CDR2 are LNHDA and SQIVND (reference sequence). Trimming left V 4 bases short and J 0 bases short, with 12 bases between. CDR3 region: CASSTRQGLNTEAFF. In DNA form, the CDR3 reads TGTGCCAGTAGTACTAGGCAGGGGCTGAACACTGAAGCTTTCTTT.

The genes are TRBV5-1 and TRBJ2-3; possible D gene TRBD2, 6 bases. This CDR3 spans 16 amino acids. Germline assignment: CDR1 SGHRS and CDR2 YFSETQ. V was cut by 1 base and J by 6 bases, with 18 bases left in between. CDR3 sequence reads: CASSLIPPGEGDTQYF. The CDR3 nucleotides read TGCGCCAGCAGCTTGATCCCCCCGGGAGAAGGGGATACGCAGTATTTT.

Points on this clonotype: One end of the junction is discordant with germline, which a read error may explain. The V gene is TRBV18, the J gene TRBJ2-1; D may be TRBD2 (5 bases). Germline V CDR1 and CDR2: KGHSH, LQKENI. The CDR3 totals 16 residues. CDR3 protein: CASLPPSSSSYNEQFF. CDR3 DNA sequence: TGTGCCAGCTTACCACCTAGCTCAAGCTCCTACAATGAGCAGTTCTTC.

This clonotype was seen a few times. The rearrangement links TRBV20-1 to TRBJ1-5, with D perhaps TRBD1 (5 bases). Germline V lookup: CDR1 DFQATT, CDR2 SNEGSKA (reference sequence). V lost 2 bases, J lost 5 bases, and 7 bases lay in between. The CDR3 is 12 amino acids. The CDR3 DNA reads TGCAGTGCTAGACGGGGGGATCAGCCCCAGCATTTT. Amino acids: CSARRGDQPQHF.

Only one count was recorded for this clonotype. V and J are TRBV9 and TRBJ2-3, with D unresolved. This CDR3 comprises 16 residues. Trimming cost V 2 bases and J 1 base, with 14 bases left between them. Germline CDR1 SGDLS, CDR2 YYNGEE. The CDR3 is CASSVDDRLRTDTQYF. Here the CDR3 DNA reads TGTGCCAGCAGCGTGGACGATAGACTCCGCACAGATACGCAGTATTTT.